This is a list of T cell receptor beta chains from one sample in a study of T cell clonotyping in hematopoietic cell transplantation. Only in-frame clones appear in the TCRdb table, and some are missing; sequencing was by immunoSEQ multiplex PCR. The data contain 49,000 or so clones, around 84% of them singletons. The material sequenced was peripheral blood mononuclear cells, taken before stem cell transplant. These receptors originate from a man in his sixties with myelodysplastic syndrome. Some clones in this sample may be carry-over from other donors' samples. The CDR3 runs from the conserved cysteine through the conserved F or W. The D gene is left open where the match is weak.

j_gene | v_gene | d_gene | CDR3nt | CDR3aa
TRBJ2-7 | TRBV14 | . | TGTGCCAGCAGCCAAGAAGGTGGGGCCTACCGCGAGCAGTACTTC | CASSQEGGAYREQYF
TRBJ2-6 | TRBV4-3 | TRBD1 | TGCGCCAGCAGCCAATGGACAGGGGCCGGGAATCTAGCTGGGGCCAACGTCCTGACTTTC | CASSQWTGAGNLAGANVLTF
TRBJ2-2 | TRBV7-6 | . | TGTGCCAGCAGCTTATCGGGCGGCCCCGCGAACACCGGGGAGCTGTTTTTT | CASSLSGGPANTGELFF
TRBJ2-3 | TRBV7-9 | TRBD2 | TGTGCCAGCAGCTTTAGCGGGAGCACAGATACGCAGTATTTT | CASSFSGSTDTQYF
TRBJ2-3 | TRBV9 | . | TGTGCCAGCAGCGCCGGAGGGTGGGGGCGCACAGATACGCAGTATTTT | CASSAGGWGRTDTQYF
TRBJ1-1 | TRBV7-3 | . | TGTGCCAGCAGCTTAACGGGCACTGTGAGCACTGAAGCTTTCTTT | CASSLTGTVSTEAFF
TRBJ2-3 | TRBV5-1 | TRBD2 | TGCGCCAGCAGCCCGGGGGGGACAAGGACTAGAGGCACAGATACGCAGTATTTT | CASSPGGTRTRGTDTQYF
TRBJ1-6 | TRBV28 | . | TGTGCCAGCAGCCCCTGGGGGAGCTCCTATAATTCACCCCTCCACTTT | CASSPWGSSYNSPLHF
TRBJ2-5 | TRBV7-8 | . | TGTGCCAGCAGCTTAGGTGGCAGACAAGAGACCCAGTACTTC | CASSLGGRQETQYF
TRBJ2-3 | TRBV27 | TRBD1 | TGTGCCAGCAGTCCCGAACAGGGGCACAGGGCCTATGTCGCAGATACGCAGTATTTT | CASSPEQGHRAYVADTQYF
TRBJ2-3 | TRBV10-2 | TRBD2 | TGCGCCAGCAGTGAACTAGCGGGGGGTCGCGCAGATACGCAGTATTTT | CASSELAGGRADTQYF
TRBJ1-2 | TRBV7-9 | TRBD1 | TGTGCCAGCAGCTCTTCAGACAGGGAAGGCTATGGCTACACCTTC | CASSSSDREGYGYTF
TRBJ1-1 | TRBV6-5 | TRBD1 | TGTGCCAGCAGGACAGGGGGCACAAGGGCTTTCTTT | CASRTGGTRAFF
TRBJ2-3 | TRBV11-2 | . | TGTGCCAGCAGCTTACTAGCAGATACGCAGTATTTT | CASSLLADTQYF